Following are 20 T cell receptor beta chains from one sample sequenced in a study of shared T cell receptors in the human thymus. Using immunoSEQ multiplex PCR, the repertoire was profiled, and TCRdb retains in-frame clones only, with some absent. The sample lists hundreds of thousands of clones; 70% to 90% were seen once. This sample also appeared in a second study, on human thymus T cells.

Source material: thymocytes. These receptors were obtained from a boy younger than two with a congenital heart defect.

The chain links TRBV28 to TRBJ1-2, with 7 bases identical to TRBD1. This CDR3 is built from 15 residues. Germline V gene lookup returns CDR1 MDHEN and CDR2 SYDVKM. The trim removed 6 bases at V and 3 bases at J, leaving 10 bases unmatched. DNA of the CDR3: TGTGCCAGCAGCCAGGACCGGGACAGTTACTATGGCTACACCTTC. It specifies CASSQDRDSYYGYTF.

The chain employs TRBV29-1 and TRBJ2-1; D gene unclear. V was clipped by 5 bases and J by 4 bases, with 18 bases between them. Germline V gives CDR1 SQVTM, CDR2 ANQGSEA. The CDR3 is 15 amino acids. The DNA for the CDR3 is TGCAGCGTTTCCGGCGGAGTCAGATCTTACAATGAGCAGTTCTTC. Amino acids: CSVSGGVRSYNEQFF.

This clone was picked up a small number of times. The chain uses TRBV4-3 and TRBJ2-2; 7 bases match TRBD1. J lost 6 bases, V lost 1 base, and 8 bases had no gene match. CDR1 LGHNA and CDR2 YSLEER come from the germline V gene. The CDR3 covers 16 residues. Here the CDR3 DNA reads TGCGCCAGCAGCCAAGCCCCAACAGGGGTGGCCGGGGAGCTGTTTTTT. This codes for CASSQAPTGVAGELFF.

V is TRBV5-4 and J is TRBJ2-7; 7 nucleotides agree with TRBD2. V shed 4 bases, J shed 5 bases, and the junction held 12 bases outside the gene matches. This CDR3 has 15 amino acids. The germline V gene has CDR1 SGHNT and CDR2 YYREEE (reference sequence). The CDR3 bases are TGTGCCAGCAGCACGGGGAGGGAGGGCCCCCACGAGCAGTACTTC. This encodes CASSTGREGPHEQYF.

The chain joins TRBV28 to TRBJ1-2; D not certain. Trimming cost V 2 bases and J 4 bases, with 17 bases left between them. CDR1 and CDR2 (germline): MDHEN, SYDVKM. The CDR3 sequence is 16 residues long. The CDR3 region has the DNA TGTGCCAGCAGTTTACCCCCCCATAATGAGGGCTATGGCTACACCTTC. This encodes CASSLPPHNEGYGYTF.

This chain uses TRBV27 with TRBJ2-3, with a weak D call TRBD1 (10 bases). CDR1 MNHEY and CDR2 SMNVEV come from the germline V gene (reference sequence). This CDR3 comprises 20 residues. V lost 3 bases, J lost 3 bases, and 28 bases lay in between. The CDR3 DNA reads TGTGCCAGCAGTTTGGGACAGGGGCGAGGTAGCGGGAGTTGGACAGATACGCAGTATTTT. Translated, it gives CASSLGQGRGSGSWTDTQYF.

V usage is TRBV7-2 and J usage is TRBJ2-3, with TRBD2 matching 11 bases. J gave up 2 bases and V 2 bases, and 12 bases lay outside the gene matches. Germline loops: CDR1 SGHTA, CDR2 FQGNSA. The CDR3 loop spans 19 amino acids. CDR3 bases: TGTGCCAGCAGCTTACCCCCCTATAGCGGGAGGGGTCCCACAGATACGCAGTATTTT. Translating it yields CASSLPPYSGRGPTDTQYF.

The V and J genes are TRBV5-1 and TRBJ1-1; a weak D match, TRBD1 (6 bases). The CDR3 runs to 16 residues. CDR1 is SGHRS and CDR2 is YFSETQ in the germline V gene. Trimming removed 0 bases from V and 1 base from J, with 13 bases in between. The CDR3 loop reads CASSLANRAENTEAFF. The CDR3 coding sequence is TGCGCCAGCAGCTTGGCGAACAGGGCTGAGAACACTGAAGCTTTCTTT.

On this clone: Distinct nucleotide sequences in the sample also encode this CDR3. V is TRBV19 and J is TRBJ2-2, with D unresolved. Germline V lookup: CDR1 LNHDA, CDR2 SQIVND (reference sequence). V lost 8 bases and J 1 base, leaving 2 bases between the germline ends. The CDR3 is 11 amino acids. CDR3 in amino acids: CASLNTGELFF. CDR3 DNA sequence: TGTGCCAGTCTGAACACCGGGGAGCTGTTTTTT.

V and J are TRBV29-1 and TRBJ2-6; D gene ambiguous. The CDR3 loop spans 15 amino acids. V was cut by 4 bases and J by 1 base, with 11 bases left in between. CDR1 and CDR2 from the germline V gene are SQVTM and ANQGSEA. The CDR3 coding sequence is TGCAGCGTTGGTAGAGATACTTCTGGGGCCAACGTCCTGACTTTC. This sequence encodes CSVGRDTSGANVLTF.

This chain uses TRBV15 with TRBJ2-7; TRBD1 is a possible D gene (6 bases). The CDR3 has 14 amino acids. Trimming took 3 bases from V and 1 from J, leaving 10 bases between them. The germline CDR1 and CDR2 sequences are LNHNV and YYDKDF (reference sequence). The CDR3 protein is CATSSGDISYEQYF. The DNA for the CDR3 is TGTGCCACCAGCAGCGGGGACATATCCTACGAGCAGTACTTC. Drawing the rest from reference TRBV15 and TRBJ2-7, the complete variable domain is DAMVIQNPRYQVTQFGKPVTLSCSQTLNHNVMYWYQQKSSQAPKLLFHYYDKDFNNEADTPDNFQSRRPNTSFCFLDIRSPGLGDTAMYLCATSSGDISYEQYFGPGTRLTVT.

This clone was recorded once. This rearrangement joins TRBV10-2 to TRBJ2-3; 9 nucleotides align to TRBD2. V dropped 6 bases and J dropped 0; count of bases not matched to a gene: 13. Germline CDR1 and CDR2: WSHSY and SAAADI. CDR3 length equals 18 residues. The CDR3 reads CASRVPGGRAGSTDTQYF. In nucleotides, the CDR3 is TGCGCCAGCAGAGTCCCTGGCGGGAGGGCCGGGAGCACAGATACGCAGTATTTT.

The DNA of the CDR3 is TGTGCCAGCAGCTTGGCTACAGGGGATTCATACGAGCAGTACTTC. The encoded protein is CASSLATGDSYEQYF. V gene TRBV5-5 combines with J gene TRBJ2-7; 7 bases line up with TRBD1. CDR1 is SGHKS and CDR2 is YYEKEE in the germline V gene (reference sequence). This CDR3 is 15 amino acids long. The V segment lost 0 bases and the J segment 4 bases; nucleotides outside the gene matches: 7.

CDR3 nucleotide sequence: TGTGCCAGCAGCCAAGAAAGGGGGACCCCGGGACAGGTTCTCAATCAGCCCCAGCATTTT. Translation: CASSQERGTPGQVLNQPQHF. J is TRBJ1-5 and V is TRBV4-2; 8 positions match TRBD1. The V segment lost 0 bases and the J segment 3 bases; nucleotides outside the gene matches: 16. This CDR3 contains 20 residues. CDR1 is LGHNA, CDR2 YNFKEQ, per germline.

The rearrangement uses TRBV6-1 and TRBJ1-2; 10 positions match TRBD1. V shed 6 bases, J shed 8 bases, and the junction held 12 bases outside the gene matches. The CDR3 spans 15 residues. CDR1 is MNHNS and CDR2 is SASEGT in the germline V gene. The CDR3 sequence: CASRKKRQGARGYTF. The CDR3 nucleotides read TGTGCCAGCAGGAAAAAACGACAGGGGGCTCGAGGCTACACCTTC.

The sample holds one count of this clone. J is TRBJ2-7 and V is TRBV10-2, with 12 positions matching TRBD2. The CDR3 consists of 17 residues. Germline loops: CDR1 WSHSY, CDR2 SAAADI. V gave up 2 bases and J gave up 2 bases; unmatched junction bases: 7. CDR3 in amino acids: CASSEMTSGSPPYEQYF. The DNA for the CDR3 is TGCGCCAGCAGTGAGATGACTAGCGGGAGTCCACCCTACGAGCAGTACTTC.

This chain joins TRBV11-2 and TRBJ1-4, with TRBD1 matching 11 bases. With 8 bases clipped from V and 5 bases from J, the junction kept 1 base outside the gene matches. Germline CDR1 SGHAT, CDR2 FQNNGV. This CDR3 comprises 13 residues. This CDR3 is CASGDRGNEKLFF. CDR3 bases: TGTGCCAGCGGGGACAGGGGGAATGAAAAACTGTTTTTT.

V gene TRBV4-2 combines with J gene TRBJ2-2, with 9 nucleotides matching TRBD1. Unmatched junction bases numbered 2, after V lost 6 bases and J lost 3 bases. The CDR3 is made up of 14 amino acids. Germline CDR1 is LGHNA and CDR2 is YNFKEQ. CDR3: CASRDRGYTGELFF. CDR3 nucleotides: TGTGCCAGCAGGGACAGGGGTTACACCGGGGAGCTGTTTTTT.

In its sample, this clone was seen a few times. The CDR3 nucleotides are TGTGCTAGTGGTTTGTCGGCGGGAGGGCCTTACGAGCAGTACTTC. It is translated as CASGLSAGGPYEQYF. The chain couples TRBV12-5 to TRBJ2-7, with 9 nucleotides matching TRBD2. Germline V CDR1 and CDR2: LGHNT, FRNRAP. This CDR3 is 15 amino acids long. The junction had 6 bases not matched to a gene; V was cut back by 2 bases and J by 4 bases.

CDR3 residues: CASSLGLAGEEQFF. In DNA form, the CDR3 reads TGTGCCAGCAGCTTAGGACTAGCGGGAGAGGAGCAGTTCTTC. The chain has TRBV11-2 and TRBJ2-1; 12 nucleotides agree with TRBD2. V lost 1 base to trimming and J lost 10 bases; unmatched junction nucleotides: 2. This CDR3 region has 14 residues. In germline, CDR1 is SGHAT, CDR2 FQNNGV.